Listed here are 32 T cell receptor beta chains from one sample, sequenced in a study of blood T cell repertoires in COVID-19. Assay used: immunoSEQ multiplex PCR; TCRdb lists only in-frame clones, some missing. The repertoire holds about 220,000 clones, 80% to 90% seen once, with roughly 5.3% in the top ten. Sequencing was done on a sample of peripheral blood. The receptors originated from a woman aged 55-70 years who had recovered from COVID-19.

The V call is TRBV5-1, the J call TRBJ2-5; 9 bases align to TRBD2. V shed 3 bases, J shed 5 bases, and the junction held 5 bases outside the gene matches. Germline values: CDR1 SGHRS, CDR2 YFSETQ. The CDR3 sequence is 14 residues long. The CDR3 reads CASSSAAGGETQYF. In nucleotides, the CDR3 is TGCGCCAGCAGCTCGGCGGCGGGGGGGGAGACCCAGTACTTC.

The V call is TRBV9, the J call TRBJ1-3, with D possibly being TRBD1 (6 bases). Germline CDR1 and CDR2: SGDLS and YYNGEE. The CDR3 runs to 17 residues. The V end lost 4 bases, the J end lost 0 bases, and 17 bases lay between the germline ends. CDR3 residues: CASSTGWGASSGNTIYF. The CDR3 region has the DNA TGTGCCAGCAGCACAGGGTGGGGAGCGAGCTCTGGAAACACCATATATTTT.

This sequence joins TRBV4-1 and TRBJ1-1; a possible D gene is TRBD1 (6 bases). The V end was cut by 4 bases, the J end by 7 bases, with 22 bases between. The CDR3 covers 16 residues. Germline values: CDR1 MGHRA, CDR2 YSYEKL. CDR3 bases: TGCGCCAGCAGCCCCGCACCGGGACATCTAATGGATGAAGCTTTCTTT. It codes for CASSPAPGHLMDEAFF.

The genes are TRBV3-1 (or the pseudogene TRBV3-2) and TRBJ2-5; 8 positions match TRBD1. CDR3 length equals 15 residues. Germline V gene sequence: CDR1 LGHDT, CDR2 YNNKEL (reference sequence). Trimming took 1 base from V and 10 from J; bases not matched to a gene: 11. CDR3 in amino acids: CASSQGDRQGSGQYF. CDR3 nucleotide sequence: TGTGCCAGCAGCCAAGGGGACAGGCAGGGGTCGGGCCAGTACTTC.

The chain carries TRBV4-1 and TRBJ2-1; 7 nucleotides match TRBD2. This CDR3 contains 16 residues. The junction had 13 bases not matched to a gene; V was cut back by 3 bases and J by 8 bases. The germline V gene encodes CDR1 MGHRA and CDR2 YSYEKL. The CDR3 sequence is CASSHAPGLAGDEQFF. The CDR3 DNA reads TGCGCCAGCAGCCACGCCCCGGGACTTGCGGGGGATGAGCAGTTCTTC.

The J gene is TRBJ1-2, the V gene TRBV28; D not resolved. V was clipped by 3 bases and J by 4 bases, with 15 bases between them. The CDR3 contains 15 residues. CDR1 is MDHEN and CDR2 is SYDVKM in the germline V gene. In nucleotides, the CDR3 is TGTGCCAGCAGTTTCCCGGAGGGATCTCGCTATGGCTACACCTTC. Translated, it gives CASSFPEGSRYGYTF.

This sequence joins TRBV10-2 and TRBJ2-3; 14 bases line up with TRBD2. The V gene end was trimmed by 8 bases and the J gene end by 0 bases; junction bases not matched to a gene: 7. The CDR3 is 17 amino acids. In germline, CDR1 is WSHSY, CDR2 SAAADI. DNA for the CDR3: TGCGCCAGCGGGGGGACTAGCGGGGGCCTTAGCACAGATACGCAGTATTTT. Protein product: CASGGTSGGLSTDTQYF.

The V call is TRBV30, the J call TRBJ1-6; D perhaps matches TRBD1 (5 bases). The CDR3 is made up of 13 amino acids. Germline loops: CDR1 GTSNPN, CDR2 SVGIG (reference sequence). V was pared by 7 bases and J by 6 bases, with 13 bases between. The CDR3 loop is CAFQGSGNSPLHF. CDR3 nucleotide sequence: TGTGCCTTCCAGGGTTCGGGTAATTCACCCCTCCACTTT. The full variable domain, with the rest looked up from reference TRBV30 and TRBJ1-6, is SQTIHQWPATLVQPVGSPLSLECTVEGTSNPNLYWYRQAAGRGLQLLFYSVGIGQISSEVPQNLSASRPQDRQFILSSKKLLLSDSGFYLCAFQGSGNSPLHFGNGTRLTVT.

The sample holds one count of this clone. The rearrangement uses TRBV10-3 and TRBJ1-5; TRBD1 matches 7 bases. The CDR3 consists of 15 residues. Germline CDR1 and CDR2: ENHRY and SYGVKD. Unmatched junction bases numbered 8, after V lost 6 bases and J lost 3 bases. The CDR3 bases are TGTGCCATCAGAACAGGGGAAGGGCCCAATCAGCCCCAGCATTTT. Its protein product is CAIRTGEGPNQPQHF.

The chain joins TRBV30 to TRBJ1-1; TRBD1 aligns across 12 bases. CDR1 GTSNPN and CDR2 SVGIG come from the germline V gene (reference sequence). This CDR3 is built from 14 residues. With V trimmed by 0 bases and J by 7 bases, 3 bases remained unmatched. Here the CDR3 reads CAWSVGQGAVEAFF. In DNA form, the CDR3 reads TGTGCCTGGAGTGTGGGACAGGGGGCGGTTGAAGCTTTCTTT.

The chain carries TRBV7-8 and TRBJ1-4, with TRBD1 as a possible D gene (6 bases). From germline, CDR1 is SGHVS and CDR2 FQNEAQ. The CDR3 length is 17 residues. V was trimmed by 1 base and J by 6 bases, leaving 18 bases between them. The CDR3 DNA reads TGTGCCAGCAGCTTAGGACCCCCAGGGGATATAGATGAAAAACTGTTTTTT. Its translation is CASSLGPPGDIDEKLFF.

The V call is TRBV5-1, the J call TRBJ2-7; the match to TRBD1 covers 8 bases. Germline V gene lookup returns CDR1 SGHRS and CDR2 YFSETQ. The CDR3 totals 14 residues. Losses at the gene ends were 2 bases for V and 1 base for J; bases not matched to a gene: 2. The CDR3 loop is CASSLRQGSYEQYF. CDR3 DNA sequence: TGCGCCAGCAGCTTACGACAGGGGTCCTACGAGCAGTACTTC.

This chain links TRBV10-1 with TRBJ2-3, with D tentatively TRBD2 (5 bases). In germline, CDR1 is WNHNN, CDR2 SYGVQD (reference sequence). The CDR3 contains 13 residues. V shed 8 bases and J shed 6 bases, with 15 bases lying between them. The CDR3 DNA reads TGCGCCAGCGACCAGGCTTGCGGGGATACGCAGTATTTT. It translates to CASDQACGDTQYF.

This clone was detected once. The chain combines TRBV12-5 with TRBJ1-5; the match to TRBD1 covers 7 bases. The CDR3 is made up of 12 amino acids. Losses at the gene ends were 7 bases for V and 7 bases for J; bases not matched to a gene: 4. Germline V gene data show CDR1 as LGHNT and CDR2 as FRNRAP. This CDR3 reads CASAQGGQPQHF. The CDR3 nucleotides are TGTGCTAGTGCCCAGGGGGGACAGCCCCAGCATTTT.

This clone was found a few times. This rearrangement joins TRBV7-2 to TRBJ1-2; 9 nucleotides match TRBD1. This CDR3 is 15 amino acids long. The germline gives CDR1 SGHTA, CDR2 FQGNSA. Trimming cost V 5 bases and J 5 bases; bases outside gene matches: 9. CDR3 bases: TGTGCCAGCAGCCGGTCGGTCGGGACAGGGTATGGCTACACCTTC. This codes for CASSRSVGTGYGYTF.

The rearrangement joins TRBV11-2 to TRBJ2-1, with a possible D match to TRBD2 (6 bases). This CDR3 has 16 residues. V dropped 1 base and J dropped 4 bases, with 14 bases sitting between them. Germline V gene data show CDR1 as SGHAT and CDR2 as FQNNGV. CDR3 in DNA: TGTGCCAGCAGCTTAGGGTACGGGGGACCTTACAATGAGCAGTTCTTC. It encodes CASSLGYGGPYNEQFF.

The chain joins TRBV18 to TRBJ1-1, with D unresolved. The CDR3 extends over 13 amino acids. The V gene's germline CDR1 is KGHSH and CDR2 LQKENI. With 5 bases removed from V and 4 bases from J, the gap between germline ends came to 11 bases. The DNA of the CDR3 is TGTGCCAGCTCAGATAGTGCGGGCACTGAAGCTTTCTTT. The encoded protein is CASSDSAGTEAFF.

For the CDR3, the DNA is TGTGCCAGCAGCTCCCGCCTGAGGGAGTACGAGCAGTACTTC. The encoded protein is CASSSRLREYEQYF. The J gene is TRBJ2-7, the V gene TRBV21-1; the table calls TRBD2, which could not be checked here. TRBV21-1 is assigned pseudogene status. CDR3 size: 14 residues.

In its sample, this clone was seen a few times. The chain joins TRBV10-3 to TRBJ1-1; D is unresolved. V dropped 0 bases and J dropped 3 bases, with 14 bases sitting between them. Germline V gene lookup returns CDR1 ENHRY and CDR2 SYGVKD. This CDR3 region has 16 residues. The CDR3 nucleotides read TGTGCCATCAGTGAGTCGATGATACGGCGGGACACTGAAGCTTTCTTT. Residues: CAISESMIRRDTEAFF.

The CDR3 nucleotides read TGTGCCAGCAGCTCCGACAGGGGTGGGGTTTACTTC. Encoded protein: CASSSDRGGVYF. The chain uses TRBV5-4 and TRBJ2-4, with 8 positions matching TRBD1. V shed 3 bases and J 16 bases; nucleotides not matched to a gene: 9. The germline V gene has CDR1 SGHNT and CDR2 YYREEE (reference sequence). CDR3 length: 12 amino acids.

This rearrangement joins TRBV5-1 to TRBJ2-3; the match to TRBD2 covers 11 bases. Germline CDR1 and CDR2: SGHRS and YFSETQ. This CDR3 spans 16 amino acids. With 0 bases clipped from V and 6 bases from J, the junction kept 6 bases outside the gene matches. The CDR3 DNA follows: TGCGCCAGCAGCTTGGCTAATAGCGGGGGGGCGGATACGCAGTATTTT. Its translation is CASSLANSGGADTQYF.

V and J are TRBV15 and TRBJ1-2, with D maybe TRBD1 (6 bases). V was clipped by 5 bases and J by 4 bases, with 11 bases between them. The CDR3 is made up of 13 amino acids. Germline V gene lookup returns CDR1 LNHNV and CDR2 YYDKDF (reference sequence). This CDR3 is CATSSGVGYGYTF. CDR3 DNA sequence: TGTGCCACCAGCTCAGGGGTTGGCTATGGCTACACCTTC.

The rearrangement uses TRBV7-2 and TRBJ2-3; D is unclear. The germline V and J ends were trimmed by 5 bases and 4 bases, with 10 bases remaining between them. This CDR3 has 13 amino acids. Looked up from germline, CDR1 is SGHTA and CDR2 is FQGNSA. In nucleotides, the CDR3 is TGTGCCAGCAGCAGATTAGTCGCAGATACGCAGTATTTT. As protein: CASSRLVADTQYF.

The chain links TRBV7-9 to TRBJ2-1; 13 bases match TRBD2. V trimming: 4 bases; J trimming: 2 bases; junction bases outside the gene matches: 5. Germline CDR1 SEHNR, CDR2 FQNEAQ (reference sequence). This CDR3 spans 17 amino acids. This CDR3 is CASSSTSGGAAYNEQFF. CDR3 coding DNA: TGTGCCAGCAGCTCAACTAGCGGGGGGGCCGCCTACAATGAGCAGTTCTTC.

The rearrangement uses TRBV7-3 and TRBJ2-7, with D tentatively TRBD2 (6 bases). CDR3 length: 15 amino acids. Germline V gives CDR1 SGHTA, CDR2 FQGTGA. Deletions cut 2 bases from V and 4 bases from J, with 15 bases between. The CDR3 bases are TGTGCCAGCAGCTTATACGCCAGGGAGGAGTACGAGCAGTACTTC. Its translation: CASSLYAREEYEQYF. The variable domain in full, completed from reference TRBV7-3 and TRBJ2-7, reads GAGVSQTPSNKVTEKGKYVELRCDPISGHTALYWYRQSLGQGPEFLIYFQGTGAADDSGLPNDRFFAVRPEGSVSTLKIQRTERGDSAVYLCASSLYAREEYEQYFGPGTRLTVT.

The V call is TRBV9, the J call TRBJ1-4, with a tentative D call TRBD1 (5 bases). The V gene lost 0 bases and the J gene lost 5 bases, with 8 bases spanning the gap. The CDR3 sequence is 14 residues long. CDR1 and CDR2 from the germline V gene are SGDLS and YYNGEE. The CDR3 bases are TGTGCCAGCAGCGTAGATCCAGGGAATGAAAAACTGTTTTTT. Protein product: CASSVDPGNEKLFF.

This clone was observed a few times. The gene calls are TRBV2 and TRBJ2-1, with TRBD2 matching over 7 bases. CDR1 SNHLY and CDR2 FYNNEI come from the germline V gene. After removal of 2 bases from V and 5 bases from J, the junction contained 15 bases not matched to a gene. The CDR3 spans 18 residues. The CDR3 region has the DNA TGTGCCAGCAGTGAAACACAAGATGGGAGGGAAGATGACAATGAGCAGTTCTTC. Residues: CASSETQDGREDDNEQFF.

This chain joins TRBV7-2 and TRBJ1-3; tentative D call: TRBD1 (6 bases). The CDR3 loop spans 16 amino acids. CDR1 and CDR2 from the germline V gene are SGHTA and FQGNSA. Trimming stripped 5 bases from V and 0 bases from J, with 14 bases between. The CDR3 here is CASSQYRDRSGNTIYF. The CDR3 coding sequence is TGTGCCAGCAGCCAATACAGGGACCGCTCTGGAAACACCATATATTTT. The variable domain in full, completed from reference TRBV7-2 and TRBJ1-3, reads GAGVSQSPSNKVTEKGKDVELRCDPISGHTALYWYRQSLGQGLEFLIYFQGNSAPDKSGLPSDRFSAERTGGSVSTLTIQRTQQEDSAVYLCASSQYRDRSGNTIYFGEGSWLTVV.

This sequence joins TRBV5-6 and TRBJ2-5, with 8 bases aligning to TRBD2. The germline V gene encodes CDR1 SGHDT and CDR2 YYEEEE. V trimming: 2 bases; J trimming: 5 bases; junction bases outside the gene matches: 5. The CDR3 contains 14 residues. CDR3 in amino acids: CASSFDREGETQYF. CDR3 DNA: TGTGCCAGCAGCTTCGACCGGGAGGGTGAGACCCAGTACTTC.

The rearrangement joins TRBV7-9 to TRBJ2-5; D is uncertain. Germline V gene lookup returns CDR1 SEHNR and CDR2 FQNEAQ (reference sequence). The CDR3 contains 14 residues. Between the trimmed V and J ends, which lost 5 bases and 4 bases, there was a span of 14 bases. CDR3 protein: CASSKGLDGETQYF. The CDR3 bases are TGTGCCAGCAGCAAAGGCCTAGATGGAGAGACCCAGTACTTC.

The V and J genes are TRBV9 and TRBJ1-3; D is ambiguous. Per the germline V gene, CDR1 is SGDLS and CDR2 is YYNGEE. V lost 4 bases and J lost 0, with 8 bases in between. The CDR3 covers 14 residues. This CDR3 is CASSPGISGNTIYF. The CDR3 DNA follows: TGTGCCAGCAGCCCCGGGATCTCTGGAAACACCATATATTTT.

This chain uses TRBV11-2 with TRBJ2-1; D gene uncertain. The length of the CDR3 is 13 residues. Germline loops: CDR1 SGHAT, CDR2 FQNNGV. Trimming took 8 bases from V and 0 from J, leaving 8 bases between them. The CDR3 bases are TGTGCCAGCGGAGACGTCTCCTACAATGAGCAGTTCTTC. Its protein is CASGDVSYNEQFF.